Below, one T cell receptor (beta chain) is given with its context. The target antigen is unknown. The sample is drawn from a study of Tregs in tolerant kidney transplant recipients. Study-wide points: The small number of patients limits these findings pending further validation.

The method was immunoSEQ multiplex PCR; TCRdb's version includes in-frame clones alone and lacks a portion of them. The data hold 200,000 to 300,000 clones, with roughly 84% observed a single time. V lost 5 bases and J lost 3, with 14 bases in between. Germline CDR1 is MNHNS and CDR2 is SASEGT. The CDR3 spans 14 residues. This TCR was recovered from a human donor in good health. This chain joins TRBV6-1 and TRBJ2-7, with D perhaps being TRBD1 or TRBD2 (5 bases each). Sequenced input: CD4+ T cells from blood. The CDR3: CASSYRGSLYEQYF. The CDR3 DNA follows: TGTGCCAGCAGTTATCGGGGCAGCCTCTACGAGCAGTACTTC.